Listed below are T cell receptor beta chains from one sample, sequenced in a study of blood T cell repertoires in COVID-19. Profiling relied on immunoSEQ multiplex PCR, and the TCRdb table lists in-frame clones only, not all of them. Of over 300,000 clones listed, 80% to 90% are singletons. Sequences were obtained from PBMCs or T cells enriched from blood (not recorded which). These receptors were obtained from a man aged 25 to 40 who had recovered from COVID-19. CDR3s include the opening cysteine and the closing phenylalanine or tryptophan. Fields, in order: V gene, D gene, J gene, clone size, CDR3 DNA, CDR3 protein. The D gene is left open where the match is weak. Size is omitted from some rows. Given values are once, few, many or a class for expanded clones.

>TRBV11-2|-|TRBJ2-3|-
TGTGCCAGCAGCTTATTGTGGGGGGGCCTAGATACGCAGTATTTT
CASSLLWGGLDTQYF
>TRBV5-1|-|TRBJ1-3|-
TGCGCCAGCAGTCCAGCAGGTCCTGGAAACACCATATATTTT
CASSPAGPGNTIYF
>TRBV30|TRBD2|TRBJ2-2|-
TGTGCCTGGAGACTAGCGGGGGACCCGAACACCGGGGAGCTGTTTTTT
CAWRLAGDPNTGELFF
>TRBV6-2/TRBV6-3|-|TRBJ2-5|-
TGTGCCAGCAGTTACTTCTCCGCCGAGGAGACCCAGTACTTC
CASSYFSAEETQYF
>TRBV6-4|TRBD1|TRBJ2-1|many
TGTGCCAGCCGGGGAGGACAGGGAGGTTCCAATGAGCAGTTCTTC
CASRGGQGGSNEQFF
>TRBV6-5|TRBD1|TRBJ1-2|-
TGTGCCAGCAGTCAGACAGGGGAGAAGAATGGCTACACCTTC
CASSQTGEKNGYTF
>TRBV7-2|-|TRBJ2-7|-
TGTGCCAGCAGCCCCAGTGTCGGACAACCTTACTTC
CASSPSVGQPYF
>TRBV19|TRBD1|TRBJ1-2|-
TGTGCCAGTAGAAACAACCGGGACAGTCTAGGCTACACCTTC
CASRNNRDSLGYTF
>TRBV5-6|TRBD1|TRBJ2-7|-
TGTGCCAGCAGTTACGGGACAGGGGTATACGAGCAGTACTTC
CASSYGTGVYEQYF
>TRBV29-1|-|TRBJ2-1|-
TGCAGCGTTGAACTTAGCTCCTACAATGAGCAGTTCTTC
CSVELSSYNEQFF
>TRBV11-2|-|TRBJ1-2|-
TGTGCCAGCAGCTCCAACAGGGAGGGCTATGGCTACACCTTC
CASSSNREGYGYTF
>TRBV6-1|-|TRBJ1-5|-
TGTGCCAGCAGTGAAGCGGCGGGGGCCGGCAATCAGCCCCAGCATTTT
CASSEAAGAGNQPQHF
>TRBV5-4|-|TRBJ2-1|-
TGTGCCAGCAGCTTGGCATCGGGGGTGGGGTCCTACAATGAGCAGTTCTTC
CASSLASGVGSYNEQFF
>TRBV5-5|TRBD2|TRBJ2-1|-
TGTGCCAGCAGCCCGAAACTTAGCGGGGGGGTCTTGTTCTCCTACAATGAGCAGTTCTTC
CASSPKLSGGVLFSYNEQFF